Listed here is a single TCR beta chain. Primers included in the PCR were 60 Vbeta and 13 Jbeta primers. TCRdb keeps only in-frame clones here, not all; method: immunoSEQ multiplex PCR. The table includes around 170,000 clones, 76% detected once. The V end was cut by 2 bases, the J end by 5 bases, with 7 bases between. The length of the CDR3 is 13 residues. Germline CDR1 reads MNHEY; CDR2 reads SMNVEV (reference sequence). This record belongs to a study of cytomegalovirus exposure and HLA in healthy donors. Across the study: Among the approximately 400 genotyped donors, approximately 80% were placed in the Caucasian-associated ancestry cluster.

Sequenced input: PBMCs. The source is a man younger than 35 in good health and CMV-seronegative. V and J are TRBV27 and TRBJ1-5; D is uncertain. CDR3 coding DNA: TGTGCCAGCAGTTTAGCAGGCGATCAGCCCCAGCATTTT. This gives the protein CASSLAGDQPQHF.